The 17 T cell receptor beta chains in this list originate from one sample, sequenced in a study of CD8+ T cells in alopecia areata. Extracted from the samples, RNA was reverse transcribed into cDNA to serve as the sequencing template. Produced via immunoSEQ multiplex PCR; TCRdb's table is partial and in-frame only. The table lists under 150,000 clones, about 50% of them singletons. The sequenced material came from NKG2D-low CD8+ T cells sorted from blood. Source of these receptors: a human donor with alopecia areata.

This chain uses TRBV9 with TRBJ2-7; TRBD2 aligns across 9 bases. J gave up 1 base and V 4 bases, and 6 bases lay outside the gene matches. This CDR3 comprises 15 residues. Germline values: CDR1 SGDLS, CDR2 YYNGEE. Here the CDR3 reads CASSPTGLASYEQYF. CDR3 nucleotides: TGTGCCAGCAGCCCCACGGGACTAGCTTCCTACGAGCAGTACTTC.

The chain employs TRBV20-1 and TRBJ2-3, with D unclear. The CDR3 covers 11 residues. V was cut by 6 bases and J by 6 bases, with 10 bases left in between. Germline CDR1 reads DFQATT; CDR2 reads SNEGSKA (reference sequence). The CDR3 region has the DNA TGCAGTGCCCTATACCGCGATACGCAGTATTTT. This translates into CSALYRDTQYF.

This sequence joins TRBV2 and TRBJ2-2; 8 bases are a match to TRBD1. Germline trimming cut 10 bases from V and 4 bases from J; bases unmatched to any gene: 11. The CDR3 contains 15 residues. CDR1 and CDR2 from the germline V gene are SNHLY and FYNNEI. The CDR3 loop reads CAISRRGLGTGELFF. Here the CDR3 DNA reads TGTGCCATCTCTCGCAGGGGGCTAGGCACCGGGGAGCTGTTTTTT.

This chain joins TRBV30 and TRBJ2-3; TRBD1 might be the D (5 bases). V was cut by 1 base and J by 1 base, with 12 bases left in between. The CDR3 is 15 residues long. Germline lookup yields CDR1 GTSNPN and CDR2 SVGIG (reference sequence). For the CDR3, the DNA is TGTGCCTGGAGTGGAAGGGGCTCCGGCACAGATACGCAGTATTTT. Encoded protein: CAWSGRGSGTDTQYF.

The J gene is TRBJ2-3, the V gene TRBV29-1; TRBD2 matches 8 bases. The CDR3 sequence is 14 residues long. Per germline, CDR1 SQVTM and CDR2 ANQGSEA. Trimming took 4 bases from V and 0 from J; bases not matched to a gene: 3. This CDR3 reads CSVGASGSTDTQYF. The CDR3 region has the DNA TGCAGCGTTGGGGCTAGCGGGAGCACAGATACGCAGTATTTT.

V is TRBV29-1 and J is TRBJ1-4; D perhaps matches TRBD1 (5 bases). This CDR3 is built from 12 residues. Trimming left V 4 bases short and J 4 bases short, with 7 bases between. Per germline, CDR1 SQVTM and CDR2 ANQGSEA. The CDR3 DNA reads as TGCAGCGTTGTGGGGGTTAATGAAAAACTGTTTTTT. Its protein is CSVVGVNEKLFF. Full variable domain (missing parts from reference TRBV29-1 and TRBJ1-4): SAVISQKPSRDICQRGTSLTIQCQVDSQVTMMFWYRQQPGQSLTLIATANQGSEATYESGFVIDKFPISRPNLTFSTLTVSNMSPEDSSIYLCSVVGVNEKLFFGSGTQLSVL.

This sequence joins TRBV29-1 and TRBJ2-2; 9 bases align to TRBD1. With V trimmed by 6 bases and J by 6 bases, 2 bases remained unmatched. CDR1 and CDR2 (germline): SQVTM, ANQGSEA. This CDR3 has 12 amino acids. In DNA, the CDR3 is TGCAGCGTGGACAGGGGCGCCGGGGAGCTGTTTTTT. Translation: CSVDRGAGELFF.

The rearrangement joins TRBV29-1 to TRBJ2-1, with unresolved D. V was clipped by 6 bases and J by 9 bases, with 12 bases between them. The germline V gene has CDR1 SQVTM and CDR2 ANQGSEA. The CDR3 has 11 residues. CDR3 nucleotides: TGCAGCGTCGTCAGGACGGGTGAGCAGTTCTTC. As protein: CSVVRTGEQFF.

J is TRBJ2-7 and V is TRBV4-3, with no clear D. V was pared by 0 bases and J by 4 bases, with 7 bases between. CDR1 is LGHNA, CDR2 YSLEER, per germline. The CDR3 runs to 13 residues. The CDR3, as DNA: TGCGCCAGCAGCCAAGATATGGGGTACGAGCAGTACTTC. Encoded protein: CASSQDMGYEQYF.

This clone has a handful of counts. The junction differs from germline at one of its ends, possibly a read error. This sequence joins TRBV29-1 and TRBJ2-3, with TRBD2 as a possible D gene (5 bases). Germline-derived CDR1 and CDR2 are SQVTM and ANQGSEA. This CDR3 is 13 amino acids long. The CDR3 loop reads CSVEVDGGDTQYF. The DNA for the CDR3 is TGCAGCGTAGAAGTAGACGGAGGAGATACGCAGTATTTT.

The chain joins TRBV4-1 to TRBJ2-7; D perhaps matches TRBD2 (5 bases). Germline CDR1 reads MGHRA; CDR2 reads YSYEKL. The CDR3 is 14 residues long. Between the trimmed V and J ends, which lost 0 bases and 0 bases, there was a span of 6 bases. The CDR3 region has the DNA TGCGCCAGCAGCCAAGAACGGGGCTCCTACGAGCAGTACTTC. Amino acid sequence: CASSQERGSYEQYF.

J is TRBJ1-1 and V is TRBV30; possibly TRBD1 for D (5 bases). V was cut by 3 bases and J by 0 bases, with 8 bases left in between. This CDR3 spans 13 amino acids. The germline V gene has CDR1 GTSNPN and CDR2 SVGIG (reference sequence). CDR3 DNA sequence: TGTGCCTGGAGAACGGACATGAACACTGAAGCTTTCTTT. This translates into CAWRTDMNTEAFF.

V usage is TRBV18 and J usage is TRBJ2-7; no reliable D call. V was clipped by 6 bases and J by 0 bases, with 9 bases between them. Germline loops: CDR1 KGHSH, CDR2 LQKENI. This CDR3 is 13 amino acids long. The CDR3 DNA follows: TGTGCCAGCTCGTCTAAAATCTCCTACGAGCAGTACTTC. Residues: CASSSKISYEQYF.

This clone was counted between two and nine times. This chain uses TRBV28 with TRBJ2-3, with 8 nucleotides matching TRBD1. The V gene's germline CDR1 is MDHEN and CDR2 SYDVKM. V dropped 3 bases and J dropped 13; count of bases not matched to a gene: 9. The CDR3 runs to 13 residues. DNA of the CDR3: TGTGCCAGCAGTTTCCCCGGACAGGGTGGGGAGTATTTT. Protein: CASSFPGQGGEYF.

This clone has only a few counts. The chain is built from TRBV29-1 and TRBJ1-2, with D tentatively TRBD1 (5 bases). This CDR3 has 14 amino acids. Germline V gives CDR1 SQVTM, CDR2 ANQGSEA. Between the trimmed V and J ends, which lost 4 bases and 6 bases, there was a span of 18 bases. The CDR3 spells CSVAGEGWGNGYTF. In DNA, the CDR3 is TGCAGCGTTGCTGGGGAAGGATGGGGGAATGGCTACACCTTC.

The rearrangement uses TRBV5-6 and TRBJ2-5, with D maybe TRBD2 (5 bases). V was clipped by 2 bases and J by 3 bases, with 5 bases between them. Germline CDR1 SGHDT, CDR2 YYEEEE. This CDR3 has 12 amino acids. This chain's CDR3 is CASSFSEETQYF. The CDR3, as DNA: TGTGCCAGCAGCTTTAGCGAAGAGACCCAGTACTTC. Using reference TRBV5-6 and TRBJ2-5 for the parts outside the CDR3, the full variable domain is DAGVTQSPTHLIKTRGQQVTLRCSPKSGHDTVSWYQQALGQGPQFIFQYYEEEERQRGNFPDRFSGHQFPNYSSELNVNALLLGDSALYLCASSFSEETQYFGPGTRLLVL.

For the CDR3, the DNA is TGTGCCACCAGCGGTCGGGCGGGAAACACTGAAGCTTTCTTT. It specifies CATSGRAGNTEAFF. The rearrangement joins TRBV15 to TRBJ1-1; the D is unclear. CDR1 is LNHNV, CDR2 YYDKDF, per germline (reference sequence). CDR3 size: 14 residues. Trimming cost V 5 bases and J 2 bases, with 12 bases left between them.